The T cell receptor beta chain under discussion was sequenced for a study of T-cell memory formation after mild COVID-19. Study-wide findings and caveats: Among clones contracting day 15 to 85, CD4/CD8 was balanced, whereas later expanders leaned CD4+.

Germline CDR1 SGHTA, CDR2 FQGTGA. This CDR3 contains 16 residues. Deletions cut 7 bases from V and 4 bases from J, with 19 bases between. TCRdb re-called the 5' RACE reads with MiXCR, one entry per CDR3 protein. The sample yields about 190,000 distinct CDR3 sequences, around 19% seen once. In its sample, this clonotype was seen many times. Its antigen is unknown. Sequencing used PBMCs or a T cell subset sorted from them (not recorded which). This TCR derives from an adult woman who had mild COVID-19 (a few samples of this study predate the infection). Cell type and time point are not known. V usage is TRBV7-3 and J usage is TRBJ2-2, with TRBD2 as a possible D gene (6 bases). The CDR3 nucleotides are TGTGCCAGCACCCTTATGGCGGGGTCGCGCACCGGGGAGCTGTTTTTT. Protein: CASTLMAGSRTGELFF.